This entry is about one T cell receptor (beta chain). The target antigen is unknown. A 5'RACE template-switching step, the method used to make TCR cDNA, added a universal primer site and UMIs. Each CDR3 protein is one row after TCRdb ran MiXCR on the 5' RACE reads. The sample has some 670,000 distinct CDR3 sequences; 10% to 15% are singletons. The sample is drawn from a study of T cells after yellow fever vaccination. V was clipped by 0 bases and J by 6 bases; unmatched bases: 2. The length of the CDR3 is 13 residues. Germline V gene data show CDR1 as GTSNPN and CDR2 as SVGIG (reference sequence). Study-level findings and limits: Re-detected after boosting: most primary clones, almost 97% of CD4 and about 85% of CD8.

The material was PBMCs, obtained on the day of the yellow fever booster vaccination. This receptor was identified in a man aged 30-40 years who received the YFV17D yellow fever vaccine. The chain uses TRBV30 and TRBJ2-4; 7 bases line up with TRBD2. CDR3 sequence reads: CAWSVGGTNIQYF. The CDR3 DNA sequence: TGTGCCTGGAGTGTCGGGGGGACAAACATTCAGTACTTC.